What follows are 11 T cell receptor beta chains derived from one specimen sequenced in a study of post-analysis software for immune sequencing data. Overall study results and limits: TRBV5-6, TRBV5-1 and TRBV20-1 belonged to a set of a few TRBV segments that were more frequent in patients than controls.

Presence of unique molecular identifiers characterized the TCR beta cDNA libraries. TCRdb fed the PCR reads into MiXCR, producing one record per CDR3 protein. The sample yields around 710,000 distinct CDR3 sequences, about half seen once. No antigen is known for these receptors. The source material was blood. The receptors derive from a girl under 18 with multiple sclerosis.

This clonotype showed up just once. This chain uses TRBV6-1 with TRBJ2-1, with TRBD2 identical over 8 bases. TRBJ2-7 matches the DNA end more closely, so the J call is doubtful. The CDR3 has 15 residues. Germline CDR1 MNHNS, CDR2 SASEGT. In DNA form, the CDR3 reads TGTGCCAGCAGGAAGCGGGAGAGCACCTACAATGAGCAGTACTTC. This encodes CASRKRESTYNEQYF.

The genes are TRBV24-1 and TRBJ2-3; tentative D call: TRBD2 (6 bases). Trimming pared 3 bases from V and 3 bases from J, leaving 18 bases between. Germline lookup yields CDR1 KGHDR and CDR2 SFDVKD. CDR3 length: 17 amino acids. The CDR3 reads CATSDPSAGRSTDTQYF. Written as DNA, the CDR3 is TGTGCCACCAGTGATCCCTCGGCGGGAAGGTCGACAGATACGCAGTATTTT.

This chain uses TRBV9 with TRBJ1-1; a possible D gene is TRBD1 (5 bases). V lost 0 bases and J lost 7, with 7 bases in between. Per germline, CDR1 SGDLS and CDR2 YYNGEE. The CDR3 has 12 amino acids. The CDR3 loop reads CASSVVGGEAFF. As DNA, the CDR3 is TGTGCCAGCAGCGTAGTCGGGGGTGAAGCTTTCTTT.

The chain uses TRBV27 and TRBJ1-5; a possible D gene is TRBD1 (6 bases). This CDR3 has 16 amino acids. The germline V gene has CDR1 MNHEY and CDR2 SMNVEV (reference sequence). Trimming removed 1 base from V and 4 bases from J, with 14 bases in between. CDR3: CASSLWGARGNQPQHF. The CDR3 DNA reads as TGTGCCAGCAGTTTATGGGGGGCTAGGGGGAATCAGCCCCAGCATTTT.

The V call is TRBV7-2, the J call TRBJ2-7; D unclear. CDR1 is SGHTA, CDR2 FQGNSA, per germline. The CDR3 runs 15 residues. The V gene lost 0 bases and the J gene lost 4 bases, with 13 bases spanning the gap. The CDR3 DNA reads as TGTGCCAGCAGCTTAGCGGGTAGAGTCCATTACGAGCAGTACTTC. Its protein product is CASSLAGRVHYEQYF.

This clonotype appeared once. The CDR3 region has the DNA TGTGCCAGCAGAGAGCCCGGGACAGGGAACGACGAGCAGTACTTC. Translated: CASREPGTGNDEQYF. The V and J genes are TRBV7-9 and TRBJ2-7, with TRBD1 identical over 9 bases. V lost 6 bases to trimming and J lost 5 bases; unmatched junction nucleotides: 11. There are 15 residues in the CDR3. Looked up from germline, CDR1 is SEHNR and CDR2 is FQNEAQ (reference sequence).

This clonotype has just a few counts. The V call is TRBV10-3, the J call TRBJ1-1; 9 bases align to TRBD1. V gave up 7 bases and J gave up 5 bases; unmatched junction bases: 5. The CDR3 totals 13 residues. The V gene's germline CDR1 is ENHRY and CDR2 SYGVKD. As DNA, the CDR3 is TGTGCCATCACTCGGGACAGGGATACTGAAGCTTTCTTT. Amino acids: CAITRDRDTEAFF.

The DNA for the CDR3 is TGTGCCAGCAGCGAGAGGGAAGGAGGGTACAATGAGCAGTTCTTC. This sequence encodes CASSEREGGYNEQFF. This chain connects TRBV9 to TRBJ2-1; weak D call: TRBD2 (6 bases). Germline V gene data show CDR1 as SGDLS and CDR2 as YYNGEE. Trimming pared 3 bases from V and 4 bases from J, leaving 14 bases between. The CDR3 runs to 15 residues.

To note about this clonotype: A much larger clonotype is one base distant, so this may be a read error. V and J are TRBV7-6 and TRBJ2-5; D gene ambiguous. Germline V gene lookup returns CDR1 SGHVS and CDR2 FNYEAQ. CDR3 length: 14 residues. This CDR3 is CANSLGAPRETQYF. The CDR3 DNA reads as TGTGCCAACAGCTTAGGAGCGCCTCGAGAGACCCAGTACTTC.

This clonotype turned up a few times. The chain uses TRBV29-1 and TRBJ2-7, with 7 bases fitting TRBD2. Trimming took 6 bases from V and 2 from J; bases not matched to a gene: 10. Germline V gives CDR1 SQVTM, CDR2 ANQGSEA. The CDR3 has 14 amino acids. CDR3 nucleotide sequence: TGCAGCGTAACCTTAGCGGGCCTTCCCTACGAGCAGTACTTC. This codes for CSVTLAGLPYEQYF.

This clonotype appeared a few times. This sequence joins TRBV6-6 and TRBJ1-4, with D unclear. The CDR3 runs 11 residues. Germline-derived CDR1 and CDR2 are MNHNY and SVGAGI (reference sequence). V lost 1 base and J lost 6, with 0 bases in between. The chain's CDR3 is CASSYYEKLFF. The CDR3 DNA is TGTGCCAGCAGTTACTATGAAAAACTGTTTTTT.